Listed below are T cell receptor beta chains from one sample, sequenced in a study of OX40 agonist ivuxolimab in advanced cancers. Measured with immunoSEQ multiplex PCR; TCRdb has only the in-frame clones, and not every one. This sample has about 130,000 clones, with 90% found just once. The sample here was CD4+ or CD8+ T cells sorted from blood, taken in a trial of the OX40 agonist ivuxolimab. These TCRs come from an adult with an advanced solid tumor such as melanoma, head and neck, liver or kidney cancer. The CDR3 runs from the conserved cysteine through the conserved F or W. A D gene is named only where the DNA matches it firmly. Only part of the rows carry a size: once, few, many, or a class if the clone is expanded.

j_call	v_call	clone_size	d_call	cdr3_aa	cdr3_nt
TRBJ2-2	TRBV7-2	.	.	CASSLARGSNTGELFF	TGTGCCAGCAGCTTAGCGAGGGGATCGAACACCGGGGAGCTGTTTTTT
TRBJ1-2	TRBV7-9	.	.	CASSLGNQGNYGYTF	TGTGCCAGCAGCTTAGGTAATCAGGGAAACTATGGCTACACCTTC
TRBJ1-1	TRBV5-1	.	.	CASSLWRENTEAFF	TGCGCCAGCAGCTTGTGGCGGGAGAACACTGAAGCTTTCTTT
TRBJ2-7	TRBV5-4	.	TRBD1	CASSHPGQSHYEQYF	TGTGCCAGCAGCCATCCGGGACAGAGTCACTACGAGCAGTACTTC
TRBJ1-2	TRBV28	.	.	CASSPPGLRGYTF	TGTGCCAGCAGCCCCCCGGGCCTGAGGGGCTACACCTTC
TRBJ1-1	TRBV5-1	.	.	CASSSDRGGRRTEAFF	TGCGCCAGCAGCTCGGATCGGGGGGGACGGAGGACTGAAGCTTTCTTT
TRBJ2-2	TRBV19	.	TRBD2	CATRRGGAGTGELFF	TGTGCCACTCGCCGGGGAGGGGCAGGCACCGGGGAGCTGTTTTTT
TRBJ2-1	TRBV20-1	.	.	CSASLGEEQFF	TGCAGTGCTAGTCTGGGAGAAGAGCAGTTCTTC
TRBJ1-2	TRBV5-6	few	.	CASSIDSYGYTF	TGTGCCAGCAGCATAGACAGCTATGGCTACACCTTC
TRBJ2-7	TRBV6-1	.	TRBD2	CASSDPSGGTTYEQYF	TGTGCCAGCAGTGACCCCTCGGGGGGGACTACCTACGAGCAGTACTTC
TRBJ1-1	TRBV27	.	TRBD1	CARTGGFYTEAFF	TGTGCCAGAACAGGGGGGTTTTATACTGAAGCTTTCTTT
TRBJ2-3	TRBV4-2	.	TRBD2	CASSPRTSGSGSDTQYF	TGTGCCAGCAGCCCGCGGACTAGCGGGAGTGGGTCAGATACGCAGTATTTT
TRBJ2-2	TRBV29-1	few	.	CSVEDSRQGGELFF	TGCAGCGTTGAAGATTCTCGGCAGGGAGGGGAGCTGTTTTTT
TRBJ2-1	TRBV5-1	.	TRBD1	CASSLGQGAYNEQFF	TGCGCCAGCAGCTTAGGACAGGGGGCCTACAATGAGCAGTTCTTC
TRBJ1-1	TRBV18	.	TRBD1	CASSPIQGAVSEAFF	TGTGCCAGCTCACCAATACAGGGGGCAGTCTCCGAAGCTTTCTTT
TRBJ1-5	TRBV5-8	.	.	CASSLFGGAGTQPQHF	TGTGCCAGCAGCTTGTTCGGGGGGGCTGGGACTCAGCCCCAGCATTTT
TRBJ1-1	TRBV27	once	.	CASSSGGTEAFF	TGTGCCAGCAGTTCGGGGGGCACTGAAGCTTTCTTT
TRBJ2-7	TRBV2	.	.	CASSPGGGRSYEQYF	TGTGCCAGCTCCCCGGGTGGGGGGCGCTCCTACGAGCAGTACTTC
TRBJ1-5	TRBV7-9	.	.	CATTGPTGNQPQHF	TGTGCCACCACTGGTCCAACGGGCAATCAGCCCCAGCATTTT
TRBJ2-7	TRBV9	.	.	CASSPDTWDYEQYF	TGTGCCAGCAGCCCGGACACTTGGGATTACGAGCAGTACTTC
TRBJ2-1	TRBV6-1	once	.	CASQGGQDYNEQFF	TGTGCCAGCCAAGGGGGGCAGGACTACAATGAGCAGTTCTTC
TRBJ2-1	TRBV7-8	.	TRBD2	CASSSPGLAVLPGDNEQFF	TGTGCCAGCAGCTCACCGGGACTAGCGGTTCTACCTGGGGACAATGAGCAGTTCTTC
TRBJ2-7	TRBV4-3	.	TRBD2	CASSQETSGYGSYEQYF	TGCGCCAGCAGCCAAGAGACTAGCGGATATGGCTCCTACGAGCAGTACTTC
TRBJ1-5	TRBV18	.	.	CASSPENQPQHF	TGTGCCAGCTCACCCGAGAATCAGCCCCAGCATTTT
TRBJ1-3	TRBV28	.	.	CASSTGTTGNTIYF	TGTGCCAGCAGCACGGGGACAACTGGAAACACCATATATTTT
TRBJ2-5	TRBV9	.	TRBD2	CASSVGTSGRAGETQYF	TGTGCCAGCAGCGTAGGGACTAGCGGGAGAGCGGGAGAGACCCAGTACTTC
TRBJ2-1	TRBV2	.	.	CASSEALSYNEQFF	TGTGCCAGCAGTGAAGCGCTTAGCTACAATGAGCAGTTCTTC
TRBJ1-2	TRBV29-1	.	TRBD1	CSVLFTGQGAGYTF	TGCAGCGTTCTCTTCACGGGACAGGGAGCCGGCTACACCTTC
TRBJ1-6	TRBV9	.	.	CASSVGGADNSPLHF	TGTGCCAGCAGCGTGGGGGGCGCTGATAATTCACCCCTCCACTTT
TRBJ1-4	TRBV6-5	.	TRBD1	CASSRQGATNEKLFF	TGTGCCAGCAGTCGACAGGGGGCGACTAATGAAAAACTGTTTTTT
TRBJ2-3	TRBV19	.	TRBD1	CASSPTGGQPSTDTQYF	TGTGCCAGTAGCCCGACAGGGGGCCAACCCTCCACAGATACGCAGTATTTT
TRBJ1-1	TRBV7-8	.	.	CASSLYGNTEAFF	TGTGCCAGCAGCTTATATGGTAACACTGAAGCTTTCTTT
TRBJ2-3	TRBV5-6	.	.	CASSLRDTQYF	TGTGCCAGCAGTCTGAGGGATACGCAGTATTTT
TRBJ2-7	TRBV11-2	once	.	CASSLYGASSYEQYF	TGTGCCAGCAGCTTATACGGGGCTAGCTCCTACGAGCAGTACTTC
TRBJ2-7	TRBV28	.	TRBD2	CASRRSGIRNEQYF	TGTGCCAGCAGACGGAGCGGGATTAGGAACGAGCAGTACTTC